This T cell receptor beta chain comes out of a study of T cell responses to AZD1222 COVID-19 vaccine. Findings of the study overall: It was only after the peak T cell response that any repertoires were sampled. Females outnumbered males among donors, who were mostly white British; clonal diversity was possibly underestimated. Vaccine-associated CD4 TCRs ranged over spike, dominating at 160-218 and 743-854.

TCRdb's table, derived via immunoSEQ multiplex PCR, lists solely in-frame clones and lacks some. The sample lists 200,000 to 300,000 clones, 85% to 95% seen once, with about 0.5% in the top ten. Turning to this clone: Antigen specificity is unknown.

This TCR was recovered from an adult in good health. The input for sequencing was peripheral blood, taken on day 0 of AZD1222 vaccination.

CDR3 nucleotide sequence: TGTGCCAGCATTATTGGGAGGGGGCGGGAGCCGTACGAGCAGTACTTC. Translated: CASIIGRGREPYEQYF. The chain combines TRBV28 with TRBJ2-7, with D perhaps TRBD1 or TRBD2 (7 bases each). Germline assignment: CDR1 MDHEN and CDR2 SYDVKM. This CDR3 is 16 amino acids long. Deletions cut 7 bases from V and 4 bases from J, with 23 bases between. The full variable domain, with the rest looked up from reference TRBV28 and TRBJ2-7, is DVKVTQSSRYLVKRTGEKVFLECVQDMDHENMFWYRQDPGLGLRLIYFSYDVKMKEKGDIPEGYSVSREKKERFSLILESASTNQTSMYLCASIIGRGREPYEQYFGPGTRLTVT.